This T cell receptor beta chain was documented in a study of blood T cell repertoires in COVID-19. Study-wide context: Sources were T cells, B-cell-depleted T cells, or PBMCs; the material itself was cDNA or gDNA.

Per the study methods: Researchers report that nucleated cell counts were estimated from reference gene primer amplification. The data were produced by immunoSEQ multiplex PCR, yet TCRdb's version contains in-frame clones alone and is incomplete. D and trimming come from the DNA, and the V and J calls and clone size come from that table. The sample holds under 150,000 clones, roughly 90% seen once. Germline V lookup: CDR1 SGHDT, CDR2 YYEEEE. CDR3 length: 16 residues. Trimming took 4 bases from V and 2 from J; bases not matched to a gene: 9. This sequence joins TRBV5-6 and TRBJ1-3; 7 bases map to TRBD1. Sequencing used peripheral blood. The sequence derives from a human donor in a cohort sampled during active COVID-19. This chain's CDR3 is CASSPAGQATGNTIYF. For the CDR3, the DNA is TGTGCCAGCAGCCCGGCAGGACAGGCCACTGGAAACACCATATATTTT.